This T cell receptor beta chain was obtained from a study of blood T cell repertoires in COVID-19. Overall study context: Spain, Italy and the United States supplied samples that represented acute and convalescent COVID-19.

In the authors' methods: Estimates of nucleated cell counts were drawn from the amplification of reference gene primers. Assay: immunoSEQ multiplex PCR; the TCRdb copy retains only in-frame clones and omits some. V and J calls and clone size are as listed in that table; D and trimming were resolved from the DNA. The table includes tens of thousands of clones, 90% detected once. This TCR came from a woman aged 45-59 years in a cohort sampled during active COVID-19. Source material: peripheral blood.

Here the CDR3 DNA reads TGCGCCAGCAGCGTAGACAGGGCCGGGGAGACCCAGTACTTC. Residues: CASSVDRAGETQYF. The rearrangement joins TRBV5-1 to TRBJ2-5, with TRBD1 identical over 7 bases. This CDR3 is built from 14 residues. V shed 4 bases and J 5 bases; nucleotides not matched to a gene: 8. The germline gives CDR1 SGHRS, CDR2 YFSETQ.